The rows below give T cell receptor beta chains drawn from one sample of a study of blood T cell repertoires in COVID-19. Measured with immunoSEQ multiplex PCR; TCRdb has only the in-frame clones, and not every one. The repertoire holds around 300,000 clones, approximately 91% seen once, with around 1.7% in the top ten. Sequencing input: PBMCs or T cells enriched from blood (not recorded which). These receptors originate from a woman aged 40 to 55 who had recovered from COVID-19. CDR3s include the opening cysteine and the closing phenylalanine or tryptophan. A D gene is named only where the DNA matches it firmly. A row's size may be missing; if present it is once, few, many or a size class.

TRBJ2-5 | TRBV7-2 | . | . | TGTGCCAGCAGCTACCTGTCGGGGAGACAAGAGACCCAGTACTTC | CASSYLSGRQETQYF
TRBJ2-7 | TRBV30 | . | . | TGTGCCTGGAGTGGGACAGATTACGAGCAGTACTTC | CAWSGTDYEQYF
TRBJ1-1 | TRBV5-1 | . | . | TGCGCCAGCTCTTTACAGAGTACGAACACTGAAGCTTTCTTT | CASSLQSTNTEAFF
TRBJ2-6 | TRBV6-2/TRBV6-3 | . | . | TGTGCCAGCAGCAACACAGGGTGGTCTGGGGCCAACGTCCTGACTTTC | CASSNTGWSGANVLTF
TRBJ2-7 | TRBV30 | . | TRBD1 | TGTGCCTACACACTGGGACAGCCCTACGAGCAGTACTTC | CAYTLGQPYEQYF
TRBJ2-5 | TRBV18 | . | . | TGTGCCAGCTCACCATTGTTCAGCGCCCAAGAGACCCAGTACTTC | CASSPLFSAQETQYF
TRBJ2-7 | TRBV7-6 | . | . | TGTGCCAGCAGCTTAAACCAGGCCGAGCAGTACTTC | CASSLNQAEQYF
TRBJ1-4 | TRBV5-1 | once | . | TGCGCCAGCAGCCATGGGAGGGGTATTGATGAAAAACTGTTTTTT | CASSHGRGIDEKLFF
TRBJ1-6 | TRBV10-1 | . | . | TGCGCCAGCCGGTGGAGGGGTGATTCACCCCTCCACTTT | CASRWRGDSPLHF
TRBJ2-1 | TRBV19 | . | TRBD2 | TGTGCCAGTAGTATTTCGGGGGGGTCCTACAATGAGCAGTTCTTC | CASSISGGSYNEQFF
TRBJ1-1 | TRBV1 | . | . | TGCACCAGCAGCCAAGAGAAACGCAGGCCCATGAACACTGAAGCTTTCTTT | CTSSQEKRRPMNTEAFF
TRBJ1-2 | TRBV7-2 | . | . | TGTGCCAGCAGCTTACGCAGGGCCGGCTATGGCTACACCTTC | CASSLRRAGYGYTF
TRBJ1-2 | TRBV6-5 | . | TRBD1 | TGTGCCAGCAGCCCCCGACAGGGTAGGGACTATGGCTACACCTTC | CASSPRQGRDYGYTF
TRBJ2-3 | TRBV4-1 | . | . | TGCGCCAGCAGCCAAGGGAGGGCGGAAGGCACAGATACGCAGTATTTT | CASSQGRAEGTDTQYF
TRBJ2-1 | TRBV6-2/TRBV6-3 | . | TRBD2 | TGTGCCAGCAGTAAAGTAGCGGGAGTGTCCTACAATGAGCAGTTCTTC | CASSKVAGVSYNEQFF
TRBJ1-5 | TRBV2 | . | . | TGTGCCAGCAGGCAAGCGGGCAATCAGCCCCAGCATTTT | CASRQAGNQPQHF
TRBJ2-1 | TRBV4-1 | . | TRBD2 | TGCGCCAGCAGCCAAGTGGGAGGGCCCTCTAGCTCCTACAATGAGCAGTTCTTC | CASSQVGGPSSSYNEQFF
TRBJ1-2 | TRBV2 | . | . | TGTGCCAGCAGTGAGGATACAGGGAAACCTCGCTTC | CASSEDTGKPRF
TRBJ1-2 | TRBV30 | once | . | TGTGCCTGGAGTGTATCCGGGGTAGACTATGGCTACACCTTC | CAWSVSGVDYGYTF
TRBJ1-4 | TRBV18 | . | . | TGTGCCAGCTCACAACAGGGCCCATCAACTAATGAAAAACTGTTTTTT | CASSQQGPSTNEKLFF
TRBJ2-4 | TRBV7-8 | . | TRBD1 | TGTGCCAGCAGCCTGGCCGGGACAGTAGCCAAAAACATTCAGTACTTC | CASSLAGTVAKNIQYF
TRBJ1-4 | TRBV11-2 | . | . | TGTGCCAGCAGCTTAAATGCGAGGTCTGAAAAACTGTTTTTT | CASSLNARSEKLFF
TRBJ2-7 | TRBV4-1 | few | . | TGCGCCAGCAGCCAAGGGGGCGGTTCCTACGAGCAGTACTTC | CASSQGGGSYEQYF